The source of this TCR beta chain is a study of shared T cell receptors in the human thymus. The V gene's germline CDR1 is SGDLS and CDR2 YYNGEE. V was clipped by 4 bases and J by 7 bases; unmatched bases: 12. The CDR3 loop spans 17 amino acids. Only in-frame clones appear in the TCRdb table, and some are missing; sequencing was by immunoSEQ multiplex PCR. This sample has hundreds of thousands of clones, with approximately 80% found just once. This sample also appeared in a second study, on human thymus T cells. As that study records: Each of the donors was a healthy Finnish infant who was undergoing open corrective cardiac surgery for congenital heart defects. Thymic samples were excised during corrective heart operations. V and J genes seemed to be used with bias in thymic and blood repertoires. Related research described strongly overlapping thymic repertoires in unrelated people.

Sequenced: thymocytes. The clonotype originates from a boy less than two years old with a congenital heart defect. V usage is TRBV9 and J usage is TRBJ2-3, with 13 bases lining up with TRBD2. The CDR3 sequence is CASSHRQDGTSGNTQYF. The CDR3 DNA reads as TGTGCCAGCAGCCACCGACAGGACGGGACTAGCGGGAATACGCAGTATTTT.